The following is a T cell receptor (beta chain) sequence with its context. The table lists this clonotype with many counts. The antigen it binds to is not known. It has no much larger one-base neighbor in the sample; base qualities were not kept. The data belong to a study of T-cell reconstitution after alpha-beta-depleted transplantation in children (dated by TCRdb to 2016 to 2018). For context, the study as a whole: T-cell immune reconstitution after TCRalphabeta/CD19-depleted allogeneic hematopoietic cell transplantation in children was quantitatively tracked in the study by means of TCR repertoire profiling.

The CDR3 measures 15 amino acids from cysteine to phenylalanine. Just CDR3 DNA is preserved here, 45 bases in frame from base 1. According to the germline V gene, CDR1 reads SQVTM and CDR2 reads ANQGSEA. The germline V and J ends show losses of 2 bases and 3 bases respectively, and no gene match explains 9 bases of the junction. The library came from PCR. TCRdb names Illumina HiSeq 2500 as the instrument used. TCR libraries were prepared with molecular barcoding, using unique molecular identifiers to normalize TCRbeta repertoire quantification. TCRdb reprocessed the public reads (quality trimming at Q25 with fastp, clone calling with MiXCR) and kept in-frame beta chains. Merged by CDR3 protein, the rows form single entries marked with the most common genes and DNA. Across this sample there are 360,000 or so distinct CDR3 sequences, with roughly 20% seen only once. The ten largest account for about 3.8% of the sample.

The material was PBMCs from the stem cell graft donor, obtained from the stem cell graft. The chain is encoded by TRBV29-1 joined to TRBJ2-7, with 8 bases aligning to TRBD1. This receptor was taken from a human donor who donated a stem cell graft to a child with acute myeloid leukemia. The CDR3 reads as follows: CSVENSQGQDYEQYF. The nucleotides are TGCAGCGTTGAAAATTCGCAGGGACAGGACTACGAGCAGTACTTC.